The 23 T cell receptor beta chains reported below all come from one sample, sequenced in a study of spatial heterogeneity in lung cancer (dated by TCRdb to the late 2010s). The library was produced with 5' RACE. Sequencer: NextSeq 500. TCRdb applied fastp at Q25 and MiXCR to the public reads, then kept only in-frame beta chains. Identical CDR3 proteins give one entry, which carries the most common genes and DNA. This sample holds approximately 92,000 distinct CDR3 sequences; around 12% were observed only once. More than 40% of the sample is held by the ten biggest clonotypes. The sample's time point label, in plain terms: sample taken at primary tumor resection. The material sequenced was PBMCs, taken at surgery. These receptor sequences come from a male donor with early-stage non-small cell lung cancer.

The V and J genes are TRBV20-1 and TRBJ1-2, with TRBD1 matching 7 bases. From germline, CDR1 is DFQATT and CDR2 SNEGSKA (reference sequence). CDR3 length: 13 amino acids. Trimming cost V 7 bases and J 7 bases; bases outside gene matches: 12. The CDR3 DNA reads TGCAGTGTCACGAGTTCGACAGGGTCTGGCTACACCTTC. It translates to CSVTSSTGSGYTF.

This clonotype was found a few times. The chain is built from TRBV5-1 and TRBJ2-1; tentatively, D is TRBD1 or TRBD2 (5 bases each). CDR1 is SGHRS and CDR2 is YFSETQ in the germline V gene. The CDR3 is 15 amino acids. V lost 4 bases, J lost 7 bases, and 18 bases lay in between. CDR3 in DNA: TGCGCCAGCAGCGCCGGGACGGAGAATCGGAATGAGCAGTTCTTC. Amino acid sequence: CASSAGTENRNEQFF.

This clonotype showed up just a few times. The rearrangement joins TRBV28 to TRBJ1-1; D is uncertain. CDR3 length: 15 residues. Germline CDR1 and CDR2: MDHEN and SYDVKM. Trimming took 5 bases from V and 3 from J, leaving 16 bases between them. CDR3 nucleotides: TGTGCCAGCAGTCCCCCCGACGGGGTGCACACTGAAGCTTTCTTT. Translating it yields CASSPPDGVHTEAFF.

For the CDR3, the DNA is TGTGCCAGCAGTTTCGACAGATATCCAGGCTACACCTTC. Translating gives CASSFDRYPGYTF. This chain connects TRBV28 to TRBJ1-2, with a tentative D call TRBD1 (5 bases). This CDR3 contains 13 residues. Trimming pared 3 bases from V and 8 bases from J, leaving 13 bases between. In germline, CDR1 is MDHEN, CDR2 SYDVKM.

The rearrangement links TRBV7-8 to TRBJ2-1; 7 positions agree with TRBD1. The CDR3 has 15 amino acids. Trimming at V came to 4 bases and at J to 8 bases, leaving 11 bases not matched to a gene. Germline V gives CDR1 SGHVS, CDR2 FQNEAQ. CDR3 bases: TGTGCCAGCAGCTCCTGGGGCTTAGGGGGCCATGAGCAGTTCTTC. As protein: CASSSWGLGGHEQFF.

This clonotype was detected a few times. The V call is TRBV20-1, the J call TRBJ1-2; D may be TRBD1 (5 bases). The CDR3 contains 14 residues. The germline V gene encodes CDR1 DFQATT and CDR2 SNEGSKA (reference sequence). The germline V and J ends were trimmed by 6 bases and 6 bases, with 20 bases remaining between them. In nucleotides, the CDR3 is TGCAGTGCCCTTAGGGGAGGTAATGTTAATGGCTACACCTTC. Protein sequence: CSALRGGNVNGYTF.

V gene TRBV12-3 or TRBV12-4 combines with J gene TRBJ2-2; D is undetermined. The V and J ends lost 2 bases and 2 bases respectively, with 6 bases between them. There are 14 residues in the CDR3. CDR3 nucleotides: TGTGCCAGCAGTTTAAGGTCTAACACCGGGGAGCTGTTTTTT. As protein: CASSLRSNTGELFF.

The V gene is TRBV7-9, the J gene TRBJ2-7, with D unclear. The CDR3 runs 14 residues. Trimming left V 5 bases short and J 5 bases short, with 16 bases between. CDR1 and CDR2 (germline): SEHNR, FQNEAQ (reference sequence). The CDR3 loop is CASSPPNTGHEQYF. In DNA, the CDR3 is TGTGCCAGCAGCCCCCCAAATACCGGTCACGAGCAGTACTTC.

This clonotype appeared a few times. The gene calls are TRBV29-1 and TRBJ2-7; 10 positions agree with TRBD1. Germline assignment: CDR1 SQVTM and CDR2 ANQGSEA. Unmatched junction bases numbered 4, after V lost 5 bases and J lost 6 bases. The CDR3 consists of 12 residues. The CDR3 loop is CSVPRTGGEQYF. The CDR3 nucleotides are TGCAGCGTTCCCCGGACAGGGGGCGAGCAGTACTTC.

The CDR3 reads CASSSDFSGGRNTQYF. DNA of the CDR3: TGTGCCAGCAGCTCGGATTTCAGCGGGGGGCGAAATACGCAGTATTTT. V is TRBV5-6 and J is TRBJ2-3; 9 bases map to TRBD2. This CDR3 is 16 amino acids long. V gave up 3 bases and J gave up 7 bases; unmatched junction bases: 12. Germline V lookup: CDR1 SGHDT, CDR2 YYEEEE. The variable domain in full, with the rest retrieved from reference TRBV5-6 and TRBJ2-3, is DAGVTQSPTHLIKTRGQQVTLRCSPKSGHDTVSWYQQALGQGPQFIFQYYEEEERQRGNFPDRFSGHQFPNYSSELNVNALLLGDSALYLCASSSDFSGGRNTQYFGPGTRLTVL.

As regards this clonotype: At one end the junction does not follow the germline gene, possibly because of a read error. The rearrangement joins TRBV20-1 to TRBJ2-2; D is undetermined. The CDR3 runs to 13 residues. Germline V gene data show CDR1 as DFQATT and CDR2 as SNEGSKA (reference sequence). The CDR3 protein is CSAPSRNTGQLFF. CDR3 DNA: TGCAGTGCTCCAAGCCGTAACACCGGGCAGCTGTTTTTT.

This clonotype was seen ten or more times. The V gene is TRBV28, the J gene TRBJ2-4, with a weak D call TRBD2 (5 bases). Germline CDR1 and CDR2: MDHEN and SYDVKM. The CDR3 loop spans 13 amino acids. The V end was cut by 7 bases, the J end by 1 base, with 8 bases between. The CDR3 nucleotides read TGTGCCAGCACGTCGGGGGCCAAAAACATTCAGTACTTC. Translated: CASTSGAKNIQYF.

Only a few counts were recorded for this clonotype. This chain connects TRBV5-1 to TRBJ1-5; D unclear. V was shortened by 4 bases and J by 0 bases, with 11 bases between the two germline ends. The germline CDR1 and CDR2 sequences are SGHRS and YFSETQ. The CDR3 spans 15 residues. This CDR3 is CASSTGRDSNQPQHF. The CDR3 DNA reads TGCGCCAGCAGCACCGGTAGGGATAGCAATCAGCCCCAGCATTTT.

In its sample, this clonotype was seen a few times. The chain recombines TRBV3-1 with TRBJ1-1; D perhaps matches TRBD1 (5 bases). The CDR3 length is 14 residues. Germline V gives CDR1 LGHDT, CDR2 YNNKEL (reference sequence). Between the trimmed V and J ends, which lost 3 bases and 0 bases, there was a span of 8 bases. DNA for the CDR3: TGTGCCAGCAGCCACCGACAGATGAACACTGAAGCTTTCTTT. It yields the protein CASSHRQMNTEAFF.

The chain employs TRBV29-1 and TRBJ1-1; TRBD1 matches at 8 bases. V lost 3 bases and J lost 1; bases outside the gene matches: 1. The CDR3 runs 13 residues. From germline, CDR1 is SQVTM and CDR2 ANQGSEA. The CDR3 bases are TGCAGCGTTGAGGGACAGGCGAACACTGAAGCTTTCTTT. Amino acids: CSVEGQANTEAFF. Filled out from reference TRBV29-1 and TRBJ1-1, the complete variable domain reads SAVISQKPSRDICQRGTSLTIQCQVDSQVTMMFWYRQQPGQSLTLIATANQGSEATYESGFVIDKFPISRPNLTFSTLTVSNMSPEDSSIYLCSVEGQANTEAFFGQGTRLTVV.

This clonotype was detected ten times or more. V usage is TRBV11-3 and J usage is TRBJ2-3; 7 positions match TRBD2. There are 16 residues in the CDR3. V lost 1 base and J lost 6; bases outside the gene matches: 10. The V gene's germline CDR1 is SGHNT and CDR2 YENEEA. The CDR3 is CASSLGGAGLGDTQYF. The CDR3 coding sequence is TGTGCCAGCAGCTTAGGTGGAGCGGGGCTCGGGGATACGCAGTATTTT.

V gene TRBV7-6 combines with J gene TRBJ2-2, with 8 nucleotides matching TRBD1. The CDR3 covers 16 residues. Germline V lookup: CDR1 SGHVS, CDR2 FNYEAQ. With 5 bases clipped from V and 1 base from J, the junction kept 6 bases outside the gene matches. This CDR3 is CASSPRQGLNTGELFF. CDR3 in DNA: TGTGCCAGCAGCCCGCGACAGGGGCTGAACACCGGGGAGCTGTTTTTT.

This clonotype was observed many times. The chain uses TRBV29-1 and TRBJ2-6; no clear D gene. The V end lost 4 bases, the J end lost 0 bases, and 10 bases lay between the germline ends. Germline V gene lookup returns CDR1 SQVTM and CDR2 ANQGSEA. The CDR3 is 15 amino acids. CDR3 sequence: CSVVLASSGANVLTF. The CDR3 DNA reads as TGCAGCGTTGTGCTGGCGAGCTCTGGGGCCAACGTCCTGACTTTC.

The V call is TRBV6-5, the J call TRBJ2-5; D is undetermined. V lost 0 bases to trimming and J lost 0 bases, with 2 bases between them. This CDR3 contains 13 residues. The germline CDR1 and CDR2 sequences are MNHEY and SVGAGI. The CDR3 DNA follows: TGTGCCAGCAGTTACTCGTACCAAGAGACCCAGTACTTC. This translates into CASSYSYQETQYF.

This clonotype was detected only a few times. The chain uses TRBV12-3 or TRBV12-4 and TRBJ1-6; 7 bases are shared with TRBD1. CDR3 length: 13 residues. V shed 5 bases and J 6 bases; nucleotides not matched to a gene: 1. The CDR3 region is CASSRQGNSPLHF. For the CDR3, the DNA is TGTGCCAGCAGTAGACAGGGTAATTCACCCCTCCACTTT.

The chain links TRBV12-3 or TRBV12-4 to TRBJ1-4; 7 bases are shared with TRBD1. J lost 8 bases, V lost 6 bases, and 6 bases had no gene match. The CDR3 consists of 13 residues. The CDR3 region is CASSTGTDEKLFF. CDR3 nucleotides: TGTGCCAGCAGCACCGGGACAGACGAAAAACTGTTTTTT.

The table lists this clonotype with a few counts. The CDR3 loop is CASSPDRWHNSPLHF. CDR3 coding DNA: TGTGCCAGCAGTCCAGACCGGTGGCATAATTCACCCCTCCACTTT. The rearrangement uses TRBV7-8 and TRBJ1-6; D not resolved. This CDR3 has 15 amino acids. Germline loops: CDR1 SGHVS, CDR2 FQNEAQ. The V gene lost 6 bases and the J gene lost 5 bases, with 14 bases spanning the gap.

In its sample, this clonotype was seen many times. The genes are TRBV27 and TRBJ2-3, with D perhaps matching TRBD2 (6 bases). The CDR3 is 14 amino acids. Germline CDR1 MNHEY, CDR2 SMNVEV (reference sequence). The ends were cut back, 0 bases at V and 4 bases at J, with 8 bases in the middle. The CDR3 loop is CASSLSLAPDTQYF. DNA of the CDR3: TGTGCCAGCAGTTTATCACTAGCCCCAGATACGCAGTATTTT.